This T cell receptor beta chain originates from a study of T cell clonotyping in hematopoietic cell transplantation (dated by TCRdb to 2020 to 2022). Regarding the complete study: Pretransplant recipient samples were obtained after cytoreduction. A total of under 150 blood samples were collected in the study from approximately 32 consecutive transplant recipients and their related donors. Patients were recruited between 2015 and 2017 and followed until late 2020 or death. What the work shows at the level of the full study, not this receptor alone: Broader TCR repertoire diversity after transplant was predicted by Inverse Simpson Index values from donors and from recipients before transplant. Only a small fraction of recipient repertoires overlapped donor repertoires, with over 97% appearing de novo at the given depth. Recipient TCR diversity fell after transplant, with pathologically expanded clonotypes rising progressively from day 30 to day 180. The sample size was limited, and CD4 and CD8 repertoire contributions could not be separated because cells were not sorted.

Cut back by 6 bases and 3 bases, the V and J ends lie 17 bases apart. As encoded in the germline V gene, CDR1 is MNHEY while CDR2 is SVGAGI. The CDR3 goes from the cysteine to the phenylalanine over 15 residues. Of the read, only the CDR3 DNA is kept; its 45 bases are in frame from base 1. Interpreted using the paper, the time point label stands for: recipient sample about 28 days before transplant, after cytoreduction. Blood from recipients was drawn about 28 days before transplant and again at days 30, 100 and 180 after transplant. Nuclei Lysis Solution was used to extract genomic DNA from fresh or cryopreserved unfractionated peripheral blood mononuclear cells. A remark on this clone: The antigen this receptor binds is unknown. Within one base of it there is no much larger clone, and no base qualities were kept.

TCR beta CDR3 regions were amplified from genomic DNA with the immunoSEQ assay, a bias-controlled multiplex PCR using V- and J-specific primers. In a second PCR step, a proprietary barcode and Illumina adapter sequences were attached to the CDR3 amplicons. An Illumina MiSeq instrument was used to sequence the CDR3 libraries. The original pipeline was this. Export and quality control were handled in immunoSEQ Analyzer 3.0, while downstream analyses relied on R Bioconductor and Immunarch. Only productive rearrangements in the normalized downsampled data set went into calculating the repertoire metrics. In the normalized cohort, clonotypes with more than 5 templates were defined as pathologically expanded. The Inverse Simpson Index was used to measure repertoire diversity. The non-normalized data set was used for CMV-specificity analyses so that all clonotypes could be captured. TCRdb mirrors the immuneACCESS table, restricted to in-frame sequences. Some clones are absent from its copies; in checked studies, under half trace to an unresolved V gene, and the reason for the others is unknown. V and J calls plus clone size are reproduced from that table; the DNA served to infer D and trimming. Recorded for this sample are approximately 41,000 clones; 85% of them occurred a single time. Approximately 2.9% of the sample comes from the top ten.

The sequenced sample was peripheral blood mononuclear cells, obtained before stem cell transplant. The receptor was derived from a man aged 55 to 70 with acute myeloid leukemia. Some clones in this sample may be carry-over from other donors' samples. The rearrangement joined TRBV6-5 to TRBJ2-5; a confident D gene designation cannot be given. The CDR3: CASRERPGAKETQYF. The DNA sequence reads TGTGCCAGCAGGGAGAGGCCTGGAGCAAAAGAGACCCAGTACTTC.